This paragraph covers one TCR beta chain sequence. Its target is not known. This sample was included in a study of monozygotic twins with inflammatory bowel disease. During cDNA synthesis, UMIs that each contained a 6-nucleotide sample barcode were added by means of template switching. TCRdb reprocessed the 5' RACE reads and stores each CDR3 protein as one record, lacking DNA. Here the sample table reports roughly 160,000 distinct CDR3 sequences. Germline lookup yields CDR1 SGHRS and CDR2 YFSETQ. This CDR3 contains 15 residues. Broader study findings: The study found lower TCRbeta diversity (inverse Simpson) in IBD patients than in healthy co-twins. Separate T cell subtypes could not be resolved from one another.

This receptor was taken from a human donor with ulcerative colitis or Crohn's disease, or a healthy co-twin of an affected twin (not recorded which). The genes are TRBV5-1 and TRBJ2-2; TCRdb's D gene call, TRBD1, goes unchecked for lack of DNA. Sequenced material: blood. This CDR3 reads CASSRPQGDTGELFF.